The 21 T cell receptor beta chains given below trace back to one sample, sequenced in a study of blood T cell repertoires in COVID-19. Using immunoSEQ multiplex PCR, the repertoire was profiled, and TCRdb retains in-frame clones only, with some absent. The sample has approximately 300,000 clones, around nine tenths seen once; the top ten hold roughly 5.1%. Sample: peripheral blood. The origin of the receptors is a man aged 35 to 55 with acute or convalescent COVID-19.

The V gene is TRBV6-1, the J gene TRBJ1-2; D is unresolved. The CDR3 runs 13 residues. From germline, CDR1 is MNHNS and CDR2 SASEGT. The ends were cut back, 3 bases at V and 3 bases at J, with 8 bases in the middle. The DNA of the CDR3 is TGTGCCAGCAGTGAGAGCCGGTACTATGGCTACACCTTC. Translated: CASSESRYYGYTF.

V and J are TRBV3-1 (or the pseudogene TRBV3-2) and TRBJ2-1; D is unclear. In germline, CDR1 is LGHDT, CDR2 YNNKEL (reference sequence). V lost 3 bases and J 3 bases, leaving 9 bases between the germline ends. CDR3 size: 14 residues. The CDR3 coding sequence is TGTGCCAGCAGCCACCGCGATAGCTACAATGAGCAGTTCTTC. Translated: CASSHRDSYNEQFF.

The chain's CDR3 is CASSADRNQPQHF. CDR3 bases: TGTGCCAGCAGCGCCGACAGGAATCAGCCCCAGCATTTT. The rearrangement uses TRBV7-8 and TRBJ1-5; D might be TRBD1 (6 bases). V lost 5 bases, J lost 4 bases, and 9 bases lay in between. CDR1 and CDR2 from the germline V gene are SGHVS and FQNEAQ. The CDR3 length is 13 residues.

The chain joins TRBV24-1 to TRBJ1-5; D is ambiguous. Germline-derived CDR1 and CDR2 are KGHDR and SFDVKD. The CDR3 spans 11 residues. Trimming took 9 bases from V and 9 from J, leaving 11 bases between them. The CDR3 sequence: CATRCGWPQHF. In DNA form, the CDR3 reads TGTGCCACCCGTTGCGGGTGGCCCCAGCATTTT.

The chain employs TRBV29-1 and TRBJ1-2; 8 bases map to TRBD1. In germline, CDR1 is SQVTM, CDR2 ANQGSEA. This CDR3 has 13 residues. V trimming: 5 bases; J trimming: 4 bases; junction bases outside the gene matches: 6. This CDR3 is CSVWTGSGYGYTF. Here the CDR3 DNA reads TGCAGCGTTTGGACAGGGTCGGGCTATGGCTACACCTTC.

This rearrangement joins TRBV12-3 or TRBV12-4 to TRBJ1-1; possible D gene TRBD1, 5 bases. Trimming took off 7 bases at V and 5 bases at J, with 14 bases between the two ends. The CDR3 is 13 residues long. The CDR3 loop reads CASNRQRGTEAFF. CDR3 coding DNA: TGTGCCAGCAACAGACAGCGGGGAACTGAAGCTTTCTTT.

This chain connects TRBV5-1 to TRBJ2-1; 7 nucleotides line up with TRBD2. V shed 7 bases, J shed 3 bases, and the junction held 7 bases outside the gene matches. The V gene's germline CDR1 is SGHRS and CDR2 YFSETQ. This CDR3 is built from 14 residues. The CDR3 loop reads CASRLAFRYNEQFF. CDR3 nucleotide sequence: TGCGCCAGCCGACTAGCTTTTCGCTACAATGAGCAGTTCTTC.

In DNA, the CDR3 is TGTGCCAGTAGTTACGCAGGGGAGAACACTGAAGCTTTCTTT. Amino acids: CASSYAGENTEAFF. This sequence joins TRBV19 and TRBJ1-1; D is possibly TRBD1 (6 bases). CDR1 and CDR2 (germline): LNHDA, SQIVND (reference sequence). The ends were cut back, 5 bases at V and 1 base at J, with 11 bases in the middle. The CDR3 totals 14 residues.

The chain links TRBV5-4 to TRBJ2-3; D is perhaps TRBD2 (7 bases). The CDR3 extends over 14 amino acids. V lost 1 base and J lost 2, with 8 bases in between. Germline V CDR1 and CDR2: SGHNT, YYREEE (reference sequence). CDR3 sequence: CASSLRGATDTQYF. CDR3 nucleotides: TGTGCCAGCAGCTTGCGGGGGGCCACAGATACGCAGTATTTT.

CDR3 protein: CASSPQGTYGYTF. CDR3 nucleotide sequence: TGTGCCAGCAGCCCGCAGGGGACCTATGGCTACACCTTC. The J gene is TRBJ1-2, the V gene TRBV11-2; possibly TRBD1 for D (6 bases). The CDR3 has 13 amino acids. The ends were cut back, 5 bases at V and 4 bases at J, with 11 bases in the middle. Germline CDR1 is SGHAT and CDR2 is FQNNGV.

The J gene is TRBJ1-2, the V gene TRBV5-1; 7 bases align to TRBD1. Germline V gene data show CDR1 as SGHRS and CDR2 as YFSETQ. V shed 3 bases, J shed 3 bases, and the junction held 2 bases outside the gene matches. The CDR3 runs to 13 residues. The CDR3, as DNA: TGCGCCAGCAGCTCGGGACAGTACTATGGCTACACCTTC. Its translation: CASSSGQYYGYTF.

V and J are TRBV3-1 (or the pseudogene TRBV3-2) and TRBJ2-1; D ambiguous. V was shortened by 4 bases and J by 7 bases, with 17 bases between the two germline ends. CDR3 length equals 15 residues. Germline V gives CDR1 LGHDT, CDR2 YNNKEL (reference sequence). For the CDR3, the DNA is TGTGCCAGCAGCCCCTTGGAGCCTACCTGGAATGAGCAGTTCTTC. Encoded protein: CASSPLEPTWNEQFF.

The chain uses TRBV5-5 and TRBJ2-4; the match to TRBD2 covers 7 bases. Germline trimming cut 2 bases from V and 6 bases from J; bases unmatched to any gene: 8. The CDR3 length is 15 residues. Germline loops: CDR1 SGHKS, CDR2 YYEKEE (reference sequence). The CDR3: CASSFQGGVGNIQYF. CDR3 nucleotide sequence: TGTGCCAGCAGCTTCCAGGGAGGGGTGGGAAACATTCAGTACTTC.

J is TRBJ1-6 and V is TRBV6-5; TRBD1 might be the D (5 bases). This CDR3 is 12 amino acids long. V was cut by 8 bases and J by 11 bases, with 13 bases left in between. Germline V gene data show CDR1 as MNHEY and CDR2 as SVGAGI. DNA for the CDR3: TGTGCCAGCCAAGACGCGGGGCCACCCCTCCACTTT. Translation gives CASQDAGPPLHF.

V is TRBV27 and J is TRBJ2-1, with D possibly matching TRBD2 (6 bases). V gave up 2 bases and J gave up 4 bases, with 12 bases separating them. The CDR3 has 15 amino acids. Germline lookup yields CDR1 MNHEY and CDR2 SMNVEV (reference sequence). CDR3 loop: CASSLVRDLYNEQFF. The CDR3 DNA reads TGTGCCAGCAGTTTAGTCCGGGACTTATACAATGAGCAGTTCTTC.

The V and J genes are TRBV19 and TRBJ1-5, with 10 bases lining up with TRBD1. After removal of 3 bases from V and 2 bases from J, the junction contained 7 bases not matched to a gene. Germline-derived CDR1 and CDR2 are LNHDA and SQIVND (reference sequence). The CDR3 has 17 amino acids. The DNA of the CDR3 is TGTGCCAGTAGTATCAGACAGGGGGCGGTGGGCAATCAGCCCCAGCATTTT. Residues: CASSIRQGAVGNQPQHF.

V is TRBV20-1 and J is TRBJ1-4; D is possibly TRBD1 (5 bases). The CDR3 totals 15 residues. CDR1 DFQATT and CDR2 SNEGSKA come from the germline V gene (reference sequence). Trimming took off 3 bases at V and 5 bases at J, with 16 bases between the two ends. CDR3 sequence: CSASSPGQGNEKLFF. In nucleotides, the CDR3 is TGCAGTGCTAGTAGCCCAGGGCAGGGCAATGAAAAACTGTTTTTT.

The chain recombines TRBV14 with TRBJ2-3; TRBD2 agrees at 7 bases. This CDR3 spans 19 amino acids. Losses at the gene ends were 1 base for V and 2 bases for J; bases not matched to a gene: 15. Germline V gene data show CDR1 as SGHDN and CDR2 as FVKESK. CDR3: CASSQVWPRGVGDTDTQYF. CDR3 bases: TGTGCCAGCAGCCAAGTTTGGCCCCGGGGGGTCGGAGACACAGATACGCAGTATTTT.

The V call is TRBV6-5, the J call TRBJ2-7, with D hard to call. V was clipped by 6 bases and J by 4 bases, with 4 bases between them. The CDR3 consists of 10 residues. Germline assignment: CDR1 MNHEY and CDR2 SVGAGI. The CDR3 reads CASSEYEQYF. The DNA of the CDR3 is TGTGCCAGCAGCGAGTACGAGCAGTACTTC.

The chain couples TRBV19 to TRBJ2-7; a possible D gene is TRBD1 (6 bases). Trimming pared 6 bases from V and 2 bases from J, leaving 14 bases between. The V gene's germline CDR1 is LNHDA and CDR2 SQIVND (reference sequence). CDR3 length equals 14 residues. The CDR3 nucleotides are TGTGCCAGTAGGAGACAGGAGTCAGCCTACGAGCAGTACTTC. This codes for CASRRQESAYEQYF.

As for this clone: Compared with germline, one end of the junction differs, possibly owing to a read error. J is TRBJ2-7 and V is TRBV27, with 14 bases identical to TRBD2. Germline V gene lookup returns CDR1 MNHEY and CDR2 SMNVEV (reference sequence). The CDR3 is 16 residues long. CDR3 amino acids: CASSSLTSGGANEQYF. DNA of the CDR3: TGTGCCAGCAGTTCCCTGACTAGCGGGGGGGCTAACGAGCAGTACTTT.